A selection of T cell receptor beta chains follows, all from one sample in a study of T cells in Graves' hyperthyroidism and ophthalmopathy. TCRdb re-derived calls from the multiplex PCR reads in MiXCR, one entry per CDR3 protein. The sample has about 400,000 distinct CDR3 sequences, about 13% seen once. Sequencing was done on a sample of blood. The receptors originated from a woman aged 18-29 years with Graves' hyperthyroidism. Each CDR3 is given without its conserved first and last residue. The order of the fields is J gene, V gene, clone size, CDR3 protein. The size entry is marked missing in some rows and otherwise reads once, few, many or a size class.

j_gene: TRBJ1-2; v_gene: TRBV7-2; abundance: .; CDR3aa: ASSLMGPSRGYT
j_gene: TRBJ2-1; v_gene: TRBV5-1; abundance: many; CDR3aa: ASSLRRGSSYNEQF
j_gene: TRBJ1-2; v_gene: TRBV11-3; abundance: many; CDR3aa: ASSLQGTTNYGYT
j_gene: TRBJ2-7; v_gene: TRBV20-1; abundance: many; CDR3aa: SAGGRLVPYEQY
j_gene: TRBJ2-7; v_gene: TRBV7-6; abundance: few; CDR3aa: ASSQAPDSSTPYEQY
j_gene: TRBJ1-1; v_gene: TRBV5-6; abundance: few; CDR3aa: ASSLSQTGTRNTEAF
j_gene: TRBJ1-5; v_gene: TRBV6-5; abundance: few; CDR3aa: ASSYLPTAGYGQPQH
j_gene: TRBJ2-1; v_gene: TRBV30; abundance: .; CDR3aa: AWRPGLEPYNEQF
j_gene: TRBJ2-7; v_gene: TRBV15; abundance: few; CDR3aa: ATSREAGYEQY
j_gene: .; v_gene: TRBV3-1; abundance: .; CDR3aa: ASSHRAPSSYNEQY
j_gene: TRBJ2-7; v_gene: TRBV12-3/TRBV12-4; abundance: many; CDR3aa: ASSLKWGGEQY
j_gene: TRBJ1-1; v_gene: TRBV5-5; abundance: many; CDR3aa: ASSLMGQNEAF
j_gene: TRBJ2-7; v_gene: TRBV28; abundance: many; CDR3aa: ASRGGHRNSYEQY